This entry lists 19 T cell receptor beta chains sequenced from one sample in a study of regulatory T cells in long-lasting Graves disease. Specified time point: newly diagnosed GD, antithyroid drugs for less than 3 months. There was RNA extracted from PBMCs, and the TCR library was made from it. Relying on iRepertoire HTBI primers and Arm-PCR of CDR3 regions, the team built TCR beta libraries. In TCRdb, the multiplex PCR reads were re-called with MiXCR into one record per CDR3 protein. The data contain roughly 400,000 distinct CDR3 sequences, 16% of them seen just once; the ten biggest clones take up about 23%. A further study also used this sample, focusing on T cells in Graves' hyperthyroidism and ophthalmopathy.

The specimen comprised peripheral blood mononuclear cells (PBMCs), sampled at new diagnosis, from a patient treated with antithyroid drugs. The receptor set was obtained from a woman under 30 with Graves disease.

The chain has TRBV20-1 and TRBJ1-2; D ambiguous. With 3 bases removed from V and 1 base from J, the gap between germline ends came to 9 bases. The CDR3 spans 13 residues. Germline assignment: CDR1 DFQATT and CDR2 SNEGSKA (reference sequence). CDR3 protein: CSASKPSNYGYTF. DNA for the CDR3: TGCAGTGCTAGTAAGCCAAGTAACTATGGCTACACCTTC.

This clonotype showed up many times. The CDR3 is CASSSRLAGGQGTQYF. CDR3 DNA: TGTGCCAGCAGCTCACGGCTGGCGGGAGGGCAGGGGACCCAGTACTTC. This sequence joins TRBV7-2 and TRBJ2-5; 9 bases line up with TRBD2. Germline loops: CDR1 SGHTA, CDR2 FQGNSA. The CDR3 covers 16 residues. With V trimmed by 4 bases and J by 7 bases, 13 bases remained unmatched.

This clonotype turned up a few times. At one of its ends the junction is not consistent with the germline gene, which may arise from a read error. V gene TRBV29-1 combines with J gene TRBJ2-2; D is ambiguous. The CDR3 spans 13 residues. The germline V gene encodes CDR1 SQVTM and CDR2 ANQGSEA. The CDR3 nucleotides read TGCAGCGTTGAAGCAGCGAACACTGGGGAGCTGTTTTTT. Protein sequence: CSVEAANTGELFF.

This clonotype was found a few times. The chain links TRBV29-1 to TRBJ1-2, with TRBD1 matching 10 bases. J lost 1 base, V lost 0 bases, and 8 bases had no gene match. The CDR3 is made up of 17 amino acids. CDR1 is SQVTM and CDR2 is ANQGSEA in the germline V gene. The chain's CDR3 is CSVEDRDRGHINYGYTF. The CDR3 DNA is TGCAGCGTTGAAGACCGGGACAGGGGACATATTAACTATGGCTACACCTTC.

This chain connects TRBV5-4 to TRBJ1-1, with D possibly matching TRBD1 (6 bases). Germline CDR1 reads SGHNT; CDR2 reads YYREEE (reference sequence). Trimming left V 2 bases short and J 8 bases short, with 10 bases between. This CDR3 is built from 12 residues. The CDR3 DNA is TGTGCCAGCAGCTTCCCAGGACAGGAAGCTTTCTTT. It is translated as CASSFPGQEAFF.

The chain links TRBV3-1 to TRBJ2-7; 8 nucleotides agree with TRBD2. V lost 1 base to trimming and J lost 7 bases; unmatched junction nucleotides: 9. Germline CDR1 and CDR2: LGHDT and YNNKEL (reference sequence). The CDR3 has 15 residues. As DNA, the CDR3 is TGTGCCAGCAGCCAAGTTAACAGCGGGAGTGGTGAGCAGTACTTC. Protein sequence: CASSQVNSGSGEQYF.

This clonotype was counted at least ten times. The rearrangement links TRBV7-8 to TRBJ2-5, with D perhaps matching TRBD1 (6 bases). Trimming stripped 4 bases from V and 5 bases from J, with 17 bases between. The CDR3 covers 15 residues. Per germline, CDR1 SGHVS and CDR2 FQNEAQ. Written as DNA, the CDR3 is TGTGCCAGCAGCTCCCAAACCGTAGGACAGGAGACCCAGTACTTC. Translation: CASSSQTVGQETQYF.

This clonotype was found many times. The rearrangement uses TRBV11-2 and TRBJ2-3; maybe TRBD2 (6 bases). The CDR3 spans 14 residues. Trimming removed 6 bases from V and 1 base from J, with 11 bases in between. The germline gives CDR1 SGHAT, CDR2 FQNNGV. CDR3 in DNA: TGTGCCAGCAGTCGAGCTAGCGGCACAGATACGCAGTATTTT. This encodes CASSRASGTDTQYF.

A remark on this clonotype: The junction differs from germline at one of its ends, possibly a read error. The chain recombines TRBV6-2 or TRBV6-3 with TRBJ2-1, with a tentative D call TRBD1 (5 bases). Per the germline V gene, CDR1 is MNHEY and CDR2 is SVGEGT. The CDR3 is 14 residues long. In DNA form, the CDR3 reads TGTGCCAGCAGTAACAAGGGGCTAGGCAATGAGCAGCTCTTC. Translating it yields CASSNKGLGNEQLF.

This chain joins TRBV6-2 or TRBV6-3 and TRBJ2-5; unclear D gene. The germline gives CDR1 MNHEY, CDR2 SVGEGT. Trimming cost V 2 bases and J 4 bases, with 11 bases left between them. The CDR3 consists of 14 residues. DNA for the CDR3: TGTGCCAGCAGTTACGGGTGGGGATTAGAGACCCAGTACTTC. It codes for CASSYGWGLETQYF.

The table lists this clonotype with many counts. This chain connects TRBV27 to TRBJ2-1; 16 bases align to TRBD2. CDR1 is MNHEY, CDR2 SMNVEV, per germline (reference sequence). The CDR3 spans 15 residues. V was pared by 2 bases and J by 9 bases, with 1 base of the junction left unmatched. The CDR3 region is CASSLGTSGRVEQFF. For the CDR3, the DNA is TGTGCCAGCAGTTTAGGGACTAGCGGGAGGGTTGAGCAGTTCTTC.

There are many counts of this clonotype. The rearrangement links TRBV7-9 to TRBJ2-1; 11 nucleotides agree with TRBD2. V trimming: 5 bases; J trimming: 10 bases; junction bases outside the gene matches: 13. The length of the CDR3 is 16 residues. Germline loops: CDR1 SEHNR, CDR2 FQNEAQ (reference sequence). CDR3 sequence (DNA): TGTGCCAGCAGCGCCCAACTAGCGGGAGTCCGTAACGAGCAGTTCTTC. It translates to CASSAQLAGVRNEQFF.

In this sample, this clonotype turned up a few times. CDR3 sequence (DNA): TGCGCCAGCAGCCAAGGTGGCAGGGGCTACAATGAGCAGTTCTTC. This encodes CASSQGGRGYNEQFF. The rearrangement joins TRBV4-1 to TRBJ2-1; the D gene is possibly TRBD1 (6 bases). Germline loops: CDR1 MGHRA, CDR2 YSYEKL. The V end was cut by 1 base, the J end by 3 bases, with 10 bases between. The CDR3 is 15 residues long.

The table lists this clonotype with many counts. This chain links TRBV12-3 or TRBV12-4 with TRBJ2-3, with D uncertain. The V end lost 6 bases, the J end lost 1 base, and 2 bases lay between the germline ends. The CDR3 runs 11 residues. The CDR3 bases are TGTGCCAGCAGGCGCACAGATACGCAGTATTTT. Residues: CASRRTDTQYF.

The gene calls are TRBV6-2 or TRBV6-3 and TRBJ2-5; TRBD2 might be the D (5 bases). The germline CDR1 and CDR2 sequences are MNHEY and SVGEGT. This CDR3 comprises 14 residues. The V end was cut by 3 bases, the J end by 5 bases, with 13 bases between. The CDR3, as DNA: TGTGCCAGCAGTTATGGGAGTTCTTTGGAGACCCAGTACTTC. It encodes CASSYGSSLETQYF.

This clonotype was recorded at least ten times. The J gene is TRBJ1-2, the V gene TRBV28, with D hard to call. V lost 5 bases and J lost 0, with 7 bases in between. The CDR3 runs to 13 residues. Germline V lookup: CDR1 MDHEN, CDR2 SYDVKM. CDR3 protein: CASSPYSNYGYTF. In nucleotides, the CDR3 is TGTGCCAGCAGTCCATATTCTAACTATGGCTACACCTTC.

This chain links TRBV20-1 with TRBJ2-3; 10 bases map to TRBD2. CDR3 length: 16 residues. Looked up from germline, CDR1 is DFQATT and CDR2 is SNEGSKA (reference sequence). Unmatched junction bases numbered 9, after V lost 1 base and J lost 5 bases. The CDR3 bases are TGCAGTGCTAGAGGCACTAGCGGGATTTGGGGAGATACGCAGTATTTT. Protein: CSARGTSGIWGDTQYF.

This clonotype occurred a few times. CDR3 residues: CASSYSGTYEQYF. CDR3 sequence (DNA): TGTGCCAGCAGTTATTCAGGAACCTACGAGCAGTACTTC. The J gene is TRBJ2-7, the V gene TRBV6-5; D is ambiguous. The CDR3 runs to 13 residues. Germline V gene sequence: CDR1 MNHEY, CDR2 SVGAGI. Trimming pared 3 bases from V and 2 bases from J, leaving 8 bases between.

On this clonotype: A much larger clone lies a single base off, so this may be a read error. The DNA for the CDR3 is TGCAGTGCTCCAAGCGGGAGGAATTACAATGAGCAGTTCTTC. It encodes CSAPSGRNYNEQFF. This chain links TRBV20-1 with TRBJ2-1; 9 nucleotides match TRBD2. Trimming took 5 bases from V and 4 from J; bases not matched to a gene: 6. The germline V gene encodes CDR1 DFQATT and CDR2 SNEGSKA (reference sequence). The CDR3 is made up of 14 amino acids.